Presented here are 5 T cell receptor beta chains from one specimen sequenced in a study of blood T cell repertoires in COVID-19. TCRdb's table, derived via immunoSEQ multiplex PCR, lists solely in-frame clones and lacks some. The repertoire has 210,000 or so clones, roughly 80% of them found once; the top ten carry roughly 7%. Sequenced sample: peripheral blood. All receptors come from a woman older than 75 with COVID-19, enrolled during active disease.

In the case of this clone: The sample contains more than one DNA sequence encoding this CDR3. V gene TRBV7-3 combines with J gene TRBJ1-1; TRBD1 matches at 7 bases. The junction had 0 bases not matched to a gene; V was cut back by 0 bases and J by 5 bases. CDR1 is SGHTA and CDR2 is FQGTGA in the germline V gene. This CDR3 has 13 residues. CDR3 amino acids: CASSLTRGTEAFF. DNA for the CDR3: TGTGCCAGCAGCTTAACCAGGGGGACTGAAGCTTTCTTT.

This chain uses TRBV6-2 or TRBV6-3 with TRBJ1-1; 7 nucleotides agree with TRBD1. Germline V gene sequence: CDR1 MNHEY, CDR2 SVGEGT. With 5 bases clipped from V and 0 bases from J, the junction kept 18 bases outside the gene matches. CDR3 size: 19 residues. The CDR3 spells CASSRQLGQAHLMNTEAFF. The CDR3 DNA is TGTGCCAGCAGTAGACAGCTTGGACAGGCACACCTCATGAACACTGAAGCTTTCTTT.

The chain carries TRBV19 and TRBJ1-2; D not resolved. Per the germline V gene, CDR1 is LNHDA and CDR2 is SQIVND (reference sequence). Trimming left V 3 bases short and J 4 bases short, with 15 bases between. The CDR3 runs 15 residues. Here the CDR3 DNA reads TGTGCCAGTAGTATTTTCCCCGGTCCGGTCTATGGCTACACCTTC. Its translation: CASSIFPGPVYGYTF.

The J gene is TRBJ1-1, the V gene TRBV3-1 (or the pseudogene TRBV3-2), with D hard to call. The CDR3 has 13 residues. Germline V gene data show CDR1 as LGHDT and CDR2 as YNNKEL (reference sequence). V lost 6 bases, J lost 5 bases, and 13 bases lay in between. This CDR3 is CASRPASRTEAFF. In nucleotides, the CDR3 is TGTGCCAGCAGACCCGCTTCGAGGACTGAAGCTTTCTTT.

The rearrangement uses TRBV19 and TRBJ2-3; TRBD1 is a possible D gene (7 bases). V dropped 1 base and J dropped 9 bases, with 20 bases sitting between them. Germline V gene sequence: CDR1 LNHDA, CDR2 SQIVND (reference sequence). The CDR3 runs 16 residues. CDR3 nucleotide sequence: TGTGCCAGTAGTATAGGGGCCCTTCCGACAGGGAGGACGCAGTATTTT. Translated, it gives CASSIGALPTGRTQYF.